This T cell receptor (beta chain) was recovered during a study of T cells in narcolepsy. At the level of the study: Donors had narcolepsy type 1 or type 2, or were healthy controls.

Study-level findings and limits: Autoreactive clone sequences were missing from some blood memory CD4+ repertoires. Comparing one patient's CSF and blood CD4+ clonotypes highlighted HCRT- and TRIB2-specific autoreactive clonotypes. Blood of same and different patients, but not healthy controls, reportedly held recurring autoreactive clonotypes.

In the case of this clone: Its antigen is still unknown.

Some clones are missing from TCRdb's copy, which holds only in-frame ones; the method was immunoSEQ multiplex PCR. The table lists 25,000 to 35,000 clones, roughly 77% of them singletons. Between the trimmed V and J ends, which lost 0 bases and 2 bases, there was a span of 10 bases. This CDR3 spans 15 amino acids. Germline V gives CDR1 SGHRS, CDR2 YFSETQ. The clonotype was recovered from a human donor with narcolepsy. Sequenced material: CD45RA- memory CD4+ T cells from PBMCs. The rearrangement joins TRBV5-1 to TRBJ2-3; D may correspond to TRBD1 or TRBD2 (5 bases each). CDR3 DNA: TGCGCCAGCAGCTTGGCCGGGACCACCACAGATACGCAGTATTTT. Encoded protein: CASSLAGTTTDTQYF.